One sample yielded the 17 T cell receptor beta chains listed below, sequenced in a study of T cells expressing NK-cell markers. TCRdb re-called the 5' RACE reads and catalogs CDR3 proteins one per entry, DNA excluded. The sample is made up of roughly 390,000 distinct CDR3 sequences, and the top ten hold roughly a tenth of it. The sequencing input was blood T cells: a sorted CD56 or NKG2C T cell subset, CD4+ or CD8+ T cells, or bulk PBMC T cells (not recorded which). The origin of the receptors is a woman in her 50s in good health.

The rearrangement uses TRBV30 and TRBJ2-1; with no DNA, the TCRdb D assignment of TRBD2 cannot be verified. This CDR3 contains 13 residues. Germline V gives CDR1 GTSNPN, CDR2 SVGIG (reference sequence). CDR3 sequence reads: CAWSVLAGNEQFF.

The chain joins TRBV5-1 to TRBJ2-1; the TRBD1 assignment by TCRdb is unverifiable without DNA. Germline lookup yields CDR1 SGHRS and CDR2 YFSETQ. The CDR3 has 13 amino acids. This CDR3 reads CASSFDRVFEQFF.

V is TRBV14 and J is TRBJ2-5. This CDR3 is 14 amino acids long. The germline CDR1 and CDR2 sequences are SGHDN and FVKESK. This CDR3 reads CASSQLVLPETQYF.

The CDR3: CASSFAPGQDPYNEQFF. This rearrangement joins TRBV5-1 to TRBJ2-1; TCRdb reports TRBD1, a call that lacks DNA to check it against. The CDR3 runs to 17 residues. The germline V gene encodes CDR1 SGHRS and CDR2 YFSETQ.

The chain is built from TRBV14 and TRBJ2-1; TCRdb lists TRBD2, though no DNA is available to test this call. Germline V gene sequence: CDR1 SGHDN, CDR2 FVKESK. The CDR3 covers 19 residues. The CDR3 loop is CASSRPGLAGALSYNEQFF.

CDR3 sequence: CASSYNSSEAFF. V gene TRBV7-6 combines with J gene TRBJ1-1. CDR1 SGHVS and CDR2 FNYEAQ come from the germline V gene. The CDR3 extends over 12 amino acids.

V gene TRBV7-2 combines with J gene TRBJ2-7; TCRdb outputs TRBD1, but without DNA this stays unchecked. Germline CDR1 and CDR2: SGHTA and FQGNSA. The CDR3 length is 13 residues. The chain's CDR3 is CASAVRGAYEQYF.

The V and J genes are TRBV6-1 and TRBJ2-2. CDR1 is MNHNS and CDR2 is SASEGT in the germline V gene. This CDR3 spans 13 amino acids. The CDR3 sequence: CASSVKNTGELFF.

This chain connects TRBV5-1 to TRBJ2-5; the D gene TCRdb calls, TRBD2, cannot be checked with no DNA. CDR3 length: 16 residues. CDR1 is SGHRS, CDR2 YFSETQ, per germline. The CDR3 here is CASSLAGGAGGQTQYF. The full variable domain, with the rest looked up from reference TRBV5-1 and TRBJ2-5, is KAGVTQTPRYLIKTRGQQVTLSCSPISGHRSVSWYQQTPGQGLQFLFEYFSETQRNKGNFPGRFSGRQFSNSRSEMNVSTLELGDSALYLCASSLAGGAGGQTQYFGPGTRLLVL.

The V call is TRBV12-3 or TRBV12-4, the J call TRBJ1-1; TCRdb gives TRBD1 as the D gene, but with no DNA this cannot be confirmed. This CDR3 spans 15 amino acids. CDR3 sequence reads: CASSPTGGTEAEAFF.

This chain uses TRBV11-2 with TRBJ2-1; TCRdb indicates TRBD1, and absent DNA this call remains unverified. Germline V CDR1 and CDR2: SGHAT, FQNNGV. This CDR3 comprises 15 residues. CDR3 sequence reads: CASSSGTLGGDEQFF.

The rearrangement links TRBV5-6 to TRBJ2-1; TCRdb proposes TRBD1, but this gene call is untestable without DNA. CDR3 length: 13 residues. Germline V gives CDR1 SGHDT, CDR2 YYEEEE. The CDR3 here is CASSYPVSTEQFF.

This rearrangement joins TRBV12-3 or TRBV12-4 to TRBJ2-3; the TCRdb call, TRBD2, lacks DNA for checking. This CDR3 contains 15 residues. The CDR3 region is CASRPTSGGLPTQYF.

The V and J genes are TRBV29-1 and TRBJ2-1; TCRdb's D call, TRBD2, is unchecked because there is no DNA. There are 13 residues in the CDR3. CDR1 is SQVTM and CDR2 is ANQGSEA in the germline V gene. The chain's CDR3 is CSVGAGGRNEQFF.

The chain couples TRBV12-3 or TRBV12-4 to TRBJ2-1; absent DNA, TCRdb's TRBD2 call cannot be checked. This CDR3 has 14 amino acids. CDR3 loop: CASNPRGLRHEQFF.

The J gene is TRBJ1-1, the V gene TRBV20-1; TCRdb's D call, TRBD1, is unchecked because there is no DNA. This CDR3 region has 18 residues. CDR1 and CDR2 (germline): DFQATT, SNEGSKA (reference sequence). The CDR3 sequence: CSARDTRLGHPANTEAFF.

The V call is TRBV15, the J call TRBJ2-1; TCRdb names TRBD2, which stays unverified in the absence of DNA. There are 15 residues in the CDR3. The germline gives CDR1 LNHNV, CDR2 YYDKDF (reference sequence). CDR3 loop: CATSRDLAGNGEQFF.